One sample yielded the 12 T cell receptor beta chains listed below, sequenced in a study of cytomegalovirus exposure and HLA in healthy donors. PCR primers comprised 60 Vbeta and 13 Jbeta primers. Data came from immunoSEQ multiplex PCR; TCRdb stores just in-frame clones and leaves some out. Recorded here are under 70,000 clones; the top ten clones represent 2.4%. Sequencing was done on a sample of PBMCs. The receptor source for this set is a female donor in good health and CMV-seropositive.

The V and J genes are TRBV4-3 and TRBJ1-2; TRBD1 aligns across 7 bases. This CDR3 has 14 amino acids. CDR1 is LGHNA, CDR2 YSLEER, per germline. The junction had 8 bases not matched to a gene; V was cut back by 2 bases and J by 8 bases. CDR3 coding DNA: TGCGCCAGCAGCCAAACCGGAGGGGGCAGGGGCTACACCTTC. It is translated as CASSQTGGGRGYTF.

The CDR3 DNA follows: TGCAGCGCCTACCGAGGGGGGGAGATCTATGGCTACACCTTC. The encoded protein is CSAYRGGEIYGYTF. The chain links TRBV29-1 to TRBJ1-2; D is possibly TRBD1 (6 bases). V was trimmed by 7 bases and J by 4 bases, leaving 19 bases between them. The CDR3 extends over 14 amino acids. Germline CDR1 is SQVTM and CDR2 is ANQGSEA.

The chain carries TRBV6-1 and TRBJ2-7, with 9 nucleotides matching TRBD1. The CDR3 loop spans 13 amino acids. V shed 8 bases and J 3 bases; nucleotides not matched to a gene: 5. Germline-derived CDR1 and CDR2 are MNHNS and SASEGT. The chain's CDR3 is CASAGQGNYEQYF. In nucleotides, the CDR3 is TGTGCCAGCGCGGGACAGGGCAACTACGAGCAGTACTTC.

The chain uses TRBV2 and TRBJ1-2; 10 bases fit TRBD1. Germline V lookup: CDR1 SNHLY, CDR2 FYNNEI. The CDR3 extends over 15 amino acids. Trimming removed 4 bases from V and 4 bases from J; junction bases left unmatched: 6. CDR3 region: CASSAPGQGFYGYTF. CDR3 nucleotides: TGTGCCAGCAGTGCCCCGGGACAGGGGTTCTATGGCTACACCTTC.

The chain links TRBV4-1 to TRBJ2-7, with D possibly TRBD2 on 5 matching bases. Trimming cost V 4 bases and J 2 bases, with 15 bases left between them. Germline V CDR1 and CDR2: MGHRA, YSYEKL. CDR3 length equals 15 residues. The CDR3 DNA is TGCGCCAGCAGCCCCCGGGAAAGGTTCGCCTACGAGCAGTACTTC. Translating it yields CASSPRERFAYEQYF.

The CDR3 nucleotides read TGCAGCGTCACCAAGGACAGGGTCTACGAGCAGTACTTC. Protein: CSVTKDRVYEQYF. The J gene is TRBJ2-7, the V gene TRBV29-1, with 8 bases matching TRBD1. Trimming took 6 bases from V and 3 from J; bases not matched to a gene: 7. CDR1 and CDR2 from the germline V gene are SQVTM and ANQGSEA. There are 13 residues in the CDR3.

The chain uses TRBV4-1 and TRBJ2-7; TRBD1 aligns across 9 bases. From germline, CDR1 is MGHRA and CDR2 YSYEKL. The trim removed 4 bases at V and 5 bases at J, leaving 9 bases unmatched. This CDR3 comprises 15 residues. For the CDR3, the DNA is TGCGCCAGCAGCCGTGAGGGACAGGGCCTGGACGAGCAGTACTTC. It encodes CASSREGQGLDEQYF.

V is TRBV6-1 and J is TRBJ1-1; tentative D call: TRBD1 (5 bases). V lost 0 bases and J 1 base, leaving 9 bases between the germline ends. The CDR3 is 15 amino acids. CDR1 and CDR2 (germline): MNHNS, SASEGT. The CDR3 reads CASSEALQGNTEAFF. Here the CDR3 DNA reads TGTGCCAGCAGTGAAGCGCTTCAGGGGAACACTGAAGCTTTCTTT.

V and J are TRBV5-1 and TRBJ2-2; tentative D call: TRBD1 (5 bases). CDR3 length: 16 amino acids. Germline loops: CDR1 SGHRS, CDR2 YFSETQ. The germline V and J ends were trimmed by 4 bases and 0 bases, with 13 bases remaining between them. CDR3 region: CASSTRVTSNTGELFF. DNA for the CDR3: TGCGCCAGCAGCACCAGGGTCACATCGAACACCGGGGAGCTGTTTTTT.

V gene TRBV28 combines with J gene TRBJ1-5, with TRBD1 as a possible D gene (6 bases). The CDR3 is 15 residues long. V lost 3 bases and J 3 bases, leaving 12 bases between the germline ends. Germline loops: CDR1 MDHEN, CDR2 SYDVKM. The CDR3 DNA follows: TGTGCCAGCAGTTTCAGGGGAAGTATCAATCAGCCCCAGCATTTT. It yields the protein CASSFRGSINQPQHF.

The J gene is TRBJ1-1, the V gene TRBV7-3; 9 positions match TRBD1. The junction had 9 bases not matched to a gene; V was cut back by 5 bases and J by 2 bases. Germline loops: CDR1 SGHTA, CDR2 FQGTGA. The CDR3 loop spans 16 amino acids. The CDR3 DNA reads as TGTGCCAGCAGCAAAGGGGGACAGGGCCTAAACACTGAAGCTTTCTTT. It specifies CASSKGGQGLNTEAFF. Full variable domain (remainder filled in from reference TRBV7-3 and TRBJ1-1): GAGVSQTPSNKVTEKGKYVELRCDPISGHTALYWYRQSLGQGPEFLIYFQGTGAADDSGLPNDRFFAVRPEGSVSTLKIQRTERGDSAVYLCASSKGGQGLNTEAFFGQGTRLTVV.

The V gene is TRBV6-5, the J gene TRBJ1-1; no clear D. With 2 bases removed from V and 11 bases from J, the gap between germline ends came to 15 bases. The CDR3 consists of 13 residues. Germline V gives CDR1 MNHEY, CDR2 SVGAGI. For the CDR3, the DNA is TGTGCCAGCAGTTACCCCCTCTCGGGTCCGGCTTTCTTT. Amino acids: CASSYPLSGPAFF.